Sequencing of this T cell receptor (beta chain) was carried out in a study of cytomegalovirus exposure and HLA in healthy donors. Notes on the study in general: TCR beta sequences numbering 15,000 to 20,000 were associated with HLA alleles at 0.05 false discovery rate in a later analysis. The productive fraction for most TCR beta V segments was about 87% or about 30% in an earlier analysis.

CDR1 and CDR2 from the germline V gene are MDHEN and SYDVKM. CDR3 length: 14 residues. V lost 7 bases and J lost 3, with 16 bases in between. A remark on this clone: What it binds is unknown.

The study ran its PCR with 60 Vbeta and 13 Jbeta primers. TCRdb's table, derived via immunoSEQ multiplex PCR, lists solely in-frame clones and lacks some. Seen here are tens of thousands of clones, about 84% observed once, and the top ten hold 1.5% to 2%. This chain joins TRBV28 and TRBJ2-7, with D perhaps matching TRBD1 (5 bases). The specimen was PBMCs. The TCR comes from a man aged 25-40 years in good health and CMV-seronegative. Here the CDR3 DNA reads TGTGCCAGCAAGACTCAAGGGGTTAACTACGAGCAGTACTTC. It codes for CASKTQGVNYEQYF.